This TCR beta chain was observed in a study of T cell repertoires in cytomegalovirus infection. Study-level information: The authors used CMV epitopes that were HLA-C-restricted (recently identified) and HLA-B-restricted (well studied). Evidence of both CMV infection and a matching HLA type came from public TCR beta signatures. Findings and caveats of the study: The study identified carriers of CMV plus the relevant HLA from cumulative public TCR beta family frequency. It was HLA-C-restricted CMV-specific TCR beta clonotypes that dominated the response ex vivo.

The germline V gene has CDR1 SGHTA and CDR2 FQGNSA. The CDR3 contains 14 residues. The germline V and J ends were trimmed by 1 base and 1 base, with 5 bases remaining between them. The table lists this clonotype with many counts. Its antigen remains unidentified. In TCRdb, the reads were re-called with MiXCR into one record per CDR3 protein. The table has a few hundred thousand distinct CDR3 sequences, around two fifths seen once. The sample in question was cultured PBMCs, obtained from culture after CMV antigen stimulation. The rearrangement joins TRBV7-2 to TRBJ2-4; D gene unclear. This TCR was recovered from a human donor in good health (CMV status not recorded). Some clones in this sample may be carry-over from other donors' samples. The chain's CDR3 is CASSLGVAKNIQYF. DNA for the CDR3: TGTGCCAGCAGCTTAGGTGTTGCCAAAAACATTCAGTACTTC.